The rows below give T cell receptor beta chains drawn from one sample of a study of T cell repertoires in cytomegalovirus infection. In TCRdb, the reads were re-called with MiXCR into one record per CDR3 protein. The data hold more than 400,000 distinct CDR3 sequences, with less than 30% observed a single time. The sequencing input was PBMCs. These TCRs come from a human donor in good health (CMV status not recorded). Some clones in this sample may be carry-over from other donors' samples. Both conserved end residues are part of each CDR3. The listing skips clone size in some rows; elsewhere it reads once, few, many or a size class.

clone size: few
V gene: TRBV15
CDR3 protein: CATSRASYLEQYF

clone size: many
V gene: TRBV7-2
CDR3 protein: CASSPQGWAGNTIYF

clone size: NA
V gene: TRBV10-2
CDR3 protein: CASRANNEQFF

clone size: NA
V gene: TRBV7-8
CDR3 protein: CASSKWDSPMNTEAFF

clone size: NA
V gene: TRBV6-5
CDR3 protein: CASSPGTFFDEQFF

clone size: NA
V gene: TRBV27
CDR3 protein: CASTPQKVGLSDTQYF

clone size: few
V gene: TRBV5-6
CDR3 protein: CASSLGGLAGATYNEQFF

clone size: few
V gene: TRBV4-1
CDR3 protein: CASTTESVLNTEAFF

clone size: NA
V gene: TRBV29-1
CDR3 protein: CSVGQQGAPQYF

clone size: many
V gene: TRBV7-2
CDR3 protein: CASSLGSGRGDKLFF

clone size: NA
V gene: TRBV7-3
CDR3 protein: CASKPGRTTDTQYF

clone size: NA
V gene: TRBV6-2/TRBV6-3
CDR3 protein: CASKEGSGRALGYNEQFF

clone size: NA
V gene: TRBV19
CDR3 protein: CASSIGPRGEQFF

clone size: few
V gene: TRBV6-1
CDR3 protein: CASRRQGTYNEQFF

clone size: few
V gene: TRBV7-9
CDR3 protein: CASTPPRRQGIGNTEAFF

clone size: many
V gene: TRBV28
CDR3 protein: CASSWTGYNEQFF

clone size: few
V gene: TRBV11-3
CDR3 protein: CASSFSNTNTGELFF

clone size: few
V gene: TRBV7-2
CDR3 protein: CASSSPGTGRDEQYF

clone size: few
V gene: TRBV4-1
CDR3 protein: CASSQLAGRTEAFF

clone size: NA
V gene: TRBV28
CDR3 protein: CASGVGSTGELFF

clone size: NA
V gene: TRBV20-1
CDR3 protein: CSASSLMGATNEKLFF

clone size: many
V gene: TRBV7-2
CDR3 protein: CASSLTGTGSYEQYF

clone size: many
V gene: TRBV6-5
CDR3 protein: CASSWQGAPDTEAFF

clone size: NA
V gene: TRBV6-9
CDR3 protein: CASSPLRGYTF

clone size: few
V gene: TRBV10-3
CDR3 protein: CAIRPSGTFYEQYF

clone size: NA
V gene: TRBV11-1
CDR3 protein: CASSLGRQNHEQYF

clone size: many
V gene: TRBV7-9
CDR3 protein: CASSLAVHPSEYGYTF

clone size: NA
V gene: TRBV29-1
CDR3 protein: CSVRTGDEQFF

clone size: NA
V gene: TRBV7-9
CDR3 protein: CASSQGTLGYTF

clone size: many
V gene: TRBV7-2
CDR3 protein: CASSSGTSGYNEQFF

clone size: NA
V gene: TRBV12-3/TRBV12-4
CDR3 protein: CASSSPPGTSGSREDTQYF

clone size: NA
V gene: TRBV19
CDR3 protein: CASTDSGRNSYNEQFF

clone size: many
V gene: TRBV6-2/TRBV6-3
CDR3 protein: CASRLTRLGPTDTQYF

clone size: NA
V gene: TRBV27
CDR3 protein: CASSRGGGGGEQFF

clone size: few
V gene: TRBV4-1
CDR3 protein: CASSQIRQGTLQFF

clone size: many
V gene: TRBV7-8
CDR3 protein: CASSLGLVLGDEQFF

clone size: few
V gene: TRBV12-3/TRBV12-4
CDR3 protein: CASSLVQGAFGYTF

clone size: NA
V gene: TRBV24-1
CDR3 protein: CATRATGGTGELFF

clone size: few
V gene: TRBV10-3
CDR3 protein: CAIRESGVYTEAFF

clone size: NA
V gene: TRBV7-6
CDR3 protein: CASSPSGRPSEQYF

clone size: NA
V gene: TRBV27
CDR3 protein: CASSLLGPPDSWEQYF

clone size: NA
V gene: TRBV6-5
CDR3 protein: CASSYSGTGWPQHF

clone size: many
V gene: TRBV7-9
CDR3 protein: CASSFPRTGGFETQYF

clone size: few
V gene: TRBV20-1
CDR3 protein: CSAEDGRLSSYNEQFF

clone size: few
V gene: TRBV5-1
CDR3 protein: CASTFSGQNNYEQFF

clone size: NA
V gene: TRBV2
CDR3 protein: CASSEGGDRRIKTQYF

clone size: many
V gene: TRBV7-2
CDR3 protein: CASSFSGQLPTGELFF

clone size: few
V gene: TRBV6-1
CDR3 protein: CASRPPGQGTAGANVLTF